The 16 T cell receptor beta chains in this list originate from one sample, sequenced in a study of T cell responses to AZD1222 COVID-19 vaccine listed by TCRdb under 2021. The meaning of the sample's time point label: about 28 days (+/-7) after the second vaccine dose. The treatment or condition label, read with the paper, signifies: meningococcal conjugate vaccine given as trial control. Libraries were made using the immunoSEQ multiplex PCR assay. In TCRdb, the immuneACCESS table is reduced to in-frame sequences with V and J assigned. These tables do not hold every clone; where another copy was compared, an unresolved V gene accounts for under half, and the others remain unexplained. The sample table records around 60,000 clones; about 93% of these occur just once. The ten largest clones represent 6.3% of the sample. The sample was peripheral blood, taken 28 days after the second dose of the MenACWY control vaccine. The receptor source for this set is an adult who received the MenACWY meningococcal vaccine as a control.

The chain carries TRBV10-2 and TRBJ1-1; 7 bases map to TRBD1. Germline values: CDR1 WSHSY, CDR2 SAAADI. CDR3 length: 15 residues. Germline trimming cut 0 bases from V and 3 bases from J; bases unmatched to any gene: 4. The CDR3 sequence is CASSESDRSYTEAFF. The CDR3 DNA reads TGCGCCAGCAGTGAGTCGGACAGGAGCTACACTGAAGCTTTCTTT.

The chain uses TRBV6-5 and TRBJ2-6; possible D gene TRBD1, 6 bases. CDR1 is MNHEY, CDR2 SVGAGI, per germline. With 4 bases removed from V and 8 bases from J, the gap between germline ends came to 15 bases. The CDR3 is made up of 15 amino acids. The CDR3 DNA reads TGTGCCAGCAGTTCTCGGGACATTGGCACCAACGTCCTGACTTTC. Translated: CASSSRDIGTNVLTF.

The V and J genes are TRBV7-9 and TRBJ1-3; D is unresolved. Trimming took 6 bases from V and 6 from J, leaving 6 bases between them. The CDR3 runs 11 residues. CDR1 and CDR2 from the germline V gene are SEHNR and FQNEAQ (reference sequence). CDR3 in DNA: TGTGCCAGCAGTTTTACAAACACCATATATTTT. Translation gives CASSFTNTIYF.

The chain's CDR3 is CSASTVVENTEAFF. CDR3 coding DNA: TGCAGTGCTAGTACCGTTGTGGAGAACACTGAAGCTTTCTTT. The V gene is TRBV20-1, the J gene TRBJ1-1; no reliable D call. The CDR3 loop spans 14 amino acids. Germline V CDR1 and CDR2: DFQATT, SNEGSKA (reference sequence). V lost 3 bases to trimming and J lost 1 base, with 12 bases between them.

The chain employs TRBV5-1 and TRBJ1-1; possible D gene TRBD1, 5 bases. The CDR3 contains 13 residues. Trimming left V 5 bases short and J 1 base short, with 9 bases between. Germline V gene data show CDR1 as SGHRS and CDR2 as YFSETQ. The CDR3 DNA reads as TGCGCCAGCAGGCATACAGGGAACACTGAAGCTTTCTTT. Translated, it gives CASRHTGNTEAFF. The full variable domain, rest sourced from reference TRBV5-1 and TRBJ1-1, is KAGVTQTPRYLIKTRGQQVTLSCSPISGHRSVSWYQQTPGQGLQFLFEYFSETQRNKGNFPGRFSGRQFSNSRSEMNVSTLELGDSALYLCASRHTGNTEAFFGQGTRLTVV.

The V and J genes are TRBV30 and TRBJ2-7; 8 bases are a match to TRBD2. The CDR3 has 13 amino acids. The germline V gene encodes CDR1 GTSNPN and CDR2 SVGIG (reference sequence). V gave up 5 bases and J gave up 3 bases; unmatched junction bases: 6. CDR3 loop: CAWGGAGVYEQYF. DNA of the CDR3: TGTGCCTGGGGGGGAGCGGGAGTCTACGAGCAGTACTTC.

This clone turned up a few times. J is TRBJ1-2 and V is TRBV12-3 or TRBV12-4; the match to TRBD1 covers 7 bases. This CDR3 is 13 amino acids long. Losses at the gene ends were 6 bases for V and 8 bases for J; bases not matched to a gene: 9. CDR3 region: CASRRIEGAGYTF. The CDR3 DNA follows: TGTGCCAGCAGACGCATAGAGGGGGCGGGCTACACCTTC.

The CDR3 reads CAITLGQASSGNTIYF. The DNA of the CDR3 is TGTGCCATCACCCTGGGACAGGCCTCCTCTGGAAACACCATATATTTT. V usage is TRBV10-3 and J usage is TRBJ1-3; 8 bases are a match to TRBD1. This CDR3 has 16 amino acids. Germline CDR1 is ENHRY and CDR2 is SYGVKD. With 7 bases clipped from V and 0 bases from J, the junction kept 8 bases outside the gene matches.

V usage is TRBV18 and J usage is TRBJ1-5; TRBD1 agrees at 9 bases. The CDR3 sequence is 15 residues long. The V and J ends lost 2 bases and 3 bases, in that order; junction bases with no gene match: 2. CDR1 and CDR2 (germline): KGHSH, LQKENI. CDR3 DNA sequence: TGTGCCAGCTCACCAAGGGACAGGGACAATCAGCCCCAGCATTTT. Translating gives CASSPRDRDNQPQHF.

The chain combines TRBV5-1 with TRBJ2-7; D is perhaps TRBD1 (8 bases). Germline V gene sequence: CDR1 SGHRS, CDR2 YFSETQ. The CDR3 is made up of 15 amino acids. Trimming took off 5 bases at V and 0 bases at J, with 15 bases between the two ends. This chain's CDR3 is CASSSTGGVSYEQYF. The CDR3 DNA sequence: TGCGCCAGCAGTAGTACAGGGGGGGTCTCCTACGAGCAGTACTTC.

The V gene is TRBV5-1, the J gene TRBJ2-3; D possibly corresponds to TRBD2 (6 bases). CDR1 is SGHRS and CDR2 is YFSETQ in the germline V gene. The CDR3 is made up of 14 amino acids. Trimming shortened V by 0 bases and J by 8 bases, and 13 bases separated the two germline ends. The CDR3 is CASSLEPGVGTQYF. The DNA for the CDR3 is TGCGCCAGCAGCTTGGAACCGGGAGTTGGTACGCAGTATTTT.

This chain joins TRBV7-8 and TRBJ1-6; 7 bases are a match to TRBD1. Looked up from germline, CDR1 is SGHVS and CDR2 is FQNEAQ. This CDR3 is 15 amino acids long. The V segment lost 1 base and the J segment 7 bases; nucleotides outside the gene matches: 4. The CDR3 coding sequence is TGTGCCAGCAGCTTAGTAGGGGGACAGAATTCACCCCTCCACTTT. Protein: CASSLVGGQNSPLHF.

V usage is TRBV6-5 and J usage is TRBJ2-1, with 11 bases lining up with TRBD2. V trimming: 4 bases; J trimming: 2 bases; junction bases outside the gene matches: 4. CDR3 size: 16 residues. Germline V CDR1 and CDR2: MNHEY, SVGAGI. The CDR3 DNA sequence: TGTGCCAGCAGTTCTCTAGCGGGAGGTACCTACAATGAGCAGTTCTTC. It is translated as CASSSLAGGTYNEQFF.

CDR3 nucleotides: TGCAGCGCAAACCGGGACAGGGCCTCGGAAGCTTTCTTT. Translating it yields CSANRDRASEAFF. This chain uses TRBV29-1 with TRBJ1-1; 9 bases fit TRBD1. The CDR3 is made up of 13 amino acids. V dropped 7 bases and J dropped 8; count of bases not matched to a gene: 11. Germline V lookup: CDR1 SQVTM, CDR2 ANQGSEA.

V and J are TRBV2 and TRBJ1-4; 7 bases are shared with TRBD1. The germline V gene has CDR1 SNHLY and CDR2 FYNNEI. This CDR3 has 14 residues. J was trimmed by 2 bases and V by 6 bases; bases with no gene match: 3. CDR3 nucleotide sequence: TGTGCCAGCAGACTGACAGGGACTAATGAAAAACTGTTTTTT. Its translation is CASRLTGTNEKLFF.

This chain links TRBV14 with TRBJ1-2; D is possibly TRBD1 (5 bases). The CDR3 has 15 amino acids. V was trimmed by 4 bases and J by 2 bases, leaving 14 bases between them. Germline lookup yields CDR1 SGHDN and CDR2 FVKESK. The chain's CDR3 is CASSPLGTGNYGYTF. The DNA of the CDR3 is TGTGCCAGCAGCCCCTTGGGGACCGGGAACTATGGCTACACCTTC.